Below, one TCR beta chain is given with its context. Reverse transcription of about 0.5 to 1 ug RNA was performed with random hexamers. TCRdb re-analysed the immunoSEQ multiplex PCR reads in MiXCR, keeping a single row per CDR3 protein. The sample holds 150,000 to 200,000 distinct CDR3 sequences, about 95% seen once. The sample is drawn from a study of CD8 T cells in Susac syndrome. Germline CDR1 reads SQVTM; CDR2 reads ANQGSEA. The CDR3 is made up of 11 amino acids. The V end was cut by 6 bases, the J end by 4 bases, with 10 bases between. The chain uses TRBV29-1 and TRBJ2-7, with D hard to call. Sequencing input: CD8+ T cells from PBMCs. This clonotype was obtained from a human donor with multiple sclerosis. The chain's CDR3 is CSVDTSYEQYF. The CDR3 region has the DNA TGCAGCGTCGATACCTCTTACGAGCAGTACTTC.